These T cell receptor beta chains were read from a single sample in a study of T-cell memory formation after mild COVID-19. Via MiXCR, TCRdb re-called the 5' RACE reads, giving one row per CDR3 protein. This table has 300,000 to 350,000 distinct CDR3 sequences, roughly 13% appearing once. Source material: PBMCs or a T cell subset sorted from them (not recorded which). Receptor source: a man in his late teens or twenties who had mild COVID-19 (a few samples of this study predate the infection). Cell type and time point are not known. CDR3s include the opening cysteine and the closing phenylalanine or tryptophan. Each record gives: D gene, J gene, V gene, clone size, CDR3 protein, CDR3 DNA. The D gene is left open where the match is weak. Some rows mark clone size as missing; the rest say once, few, many or name a class of expanded clone.

NA TRBJ1-3 TRBV20-1 NA CSARDGGPGNTIYF TGCAGTGCTAGAGATGGAGGACCTGGAAACACCATATATTTT
NA TRBJ2-1 TRBV4-3 once CASSQGGWYPNEQFF TGCGCCAGCAGCCAAGGGGGATGGTACCCCAATGAGCAGTTCTTC
NA TRBJ2-1 TRBV7-2 few CASSLGDYHYNEQFF TGTGCCAGCAGCTTAGGAGATTACCACTACAATGAGCAGTTCTTC
NA TRBJ2-7 TRBV4-2 many CASSQVPAKQYF TGTGCCAGCAGCCAAGTGCCGGCCAAGCAGTACTTC
NA TRBJ2-3 TRBV20-1 few CSARGQFKSTDTQYF TGCAGTGCTAGAGGACAGTTTAAGAGCACAGATACGCAGTATTTT
NA TRBJ2-2 TRBV12-3/TRBV12-4 NA CASSLVGGTGELFF TGTGCCAGCAGTTTAGTTGGGGGCACCGGGGAGCTGTTTTTT
TRBD1 TRBJ2-5 TRBV5-1 many CASRRTGGIQETQYF TGCGCCAGCAGGAGGACAGGGGGTATTCAAGAGACCCAGTACTTC
NA TRBJ2-3 TRBV4-3 NA CASRRDHPSTDTQYF TGCGCCAGCAGACGGGACCACCCTAGCACAGATACGCAGTATTTT
NA TRBJ2-5 TRBV6-2/TRBV6-3 NA CASSYPRGSETQYF TGTGCCAGCAGTTACCCTAGGGGTAGTGAGACCCAGTACTTC
TRBD1 TRBJ2-7 TRBV30 few CAWSVTGAAEQYF TGTGCCTGGAGTGTAACAGGGGCGGCTGAGCAGTACTTC
NA TRBJ1-4 TRBV25-1 NA CASSGFGDRNEKLFF TGTGCCAGCAGTGGGTTTGGGGATCGGAATGAAAAACTGTTTTTT
NA TRBJ1-2 TRBV20-1 NA CSASRQGSGYTF TGCAGTGCTAGCAGGCAGGGGAGTGGCTACACCTTC
TRBD1 TRBJ1-1 TRBV29-1 few CSVGQGAGTEAFF TGCAGCGTTGGGCAGGGGGCAGGGACTGAAGCTTTCTTT
NA TRBJ2-3 TRBV5-1 many CASSFTHSTDTQYF TGCGCCAGCAGCTTCACCCACAGCACAGATACGCAGTATTTT
NA TRBJ1-3 TRBV14 NA CASSQQSRAGTIYF TGTGCCAGCAGCCAACAATCGCGTGCAGGCACCATATATTTT
NA TRBJ1-6 TRBV13 few CASSSTGPSSYNSPLHF TGTGCCAGCAGCTCCACAGGCCCAAGCTCCTATAATTCACCCCTCCACTTT
TRBD2 TRBJ2-5 TRBV5-1 many CASSPNSGGPQETQYF TGCGCCAGCAGCCCCAATAGCGGGGGCCCTCAAGAGACCCAGTACTTC
NA TRBJ2-1 TRBV12-3/TRBV12-4 NA CASAGTGREQFF TGTGCCAGCGCCGGGACTGGGCGTGAGCAGTTCTTC
NA TRBJ1-1 TRBV5-4 few CASSLNRATEAFF TGTGCCAGCAGCTTGAATAGGGCCACTGAAGCTTTCTTT
NA TRBJ2-2 TRBV29-1 few CSVERQGGELFF TGCAGCGTTGAAAGGCAGGGCGGGGAGCTGTTTTTT
NA TRBJ2-2 TRBV6-2/TRBV6-3 NA CASRRLTGTGELFF TGTGCCAGCAGGAGATTAACCGGCACCGGGGAGCTGTTTTTT
NA TRBJ2-5 TRBV29-1 many CSVRAHLKETQYF TGCAGCGTTCGTGCGCATTTAAAAGAGACCCAGTACTTC
NA TRBJ2-5 TRBV7-2 NA CASSSGARTQYF TGTGCCAGCAGCTCCGGGGCTAGGACCCAGTACTTC
NA TRBJ2-6 TRBV7-6 few CASSTDRSGANVLTF TGTGCCAGCAGCACTGACAGGTCTGGGGCCAACGTCCTGACTTTC
NA TRBJ1-5 TRBV6-2/TRBV6-3 NA CASSYLGGRSNQPQHF TGTGCCAGCAGTTACTTGGGTGGGCGAAGCAATCAGCCCCAGCATTTT
NA TRBJ1-1 TRBV7-9 NA CASSFPSGLNTEAFF TGTGCCAGCAGCTTCCCCTCGGGGCTGAACACTGAAGCTTTCTTT
NA TRBJ2-7 TRBV29-1 NA CSVVFSPYEQYF TGCAGCGTTGTTTTCAGTCCCTACGAGCAGTACTTC
NA TRBJ1-1 TRBV9 NA CASSVDGRPEAFF TGTGCCAGCAGCGTAGATGGCAGGCCTGAAGCTTTCTTT
NA TRBJ1-6 TRBV28 NA CASSPYPLSYNSPLHF TGTGCCAGCAGCCCGTACCCGCTCTCCTATAATTCACCCCTCCACTTT
TRBD2 TRBJ2-1 TRBV20-1 NA CSASGGRSYNEQFF TGCAGTGCTAGCGGGGGGAGATCCTACAATGAGCAGTTCTTC
TRBD1 TRBJ1-2 TRBV24-1 few CATSDRTGYGYTF TGTGCCACCAGTGATCGGACAGGCTATGGCTACACCTTC
TRBD1 TRBJ1-1 TRBV5-6 few CASTGQGAAEAFF TGTGCCAGCACCGGACAGGGTGCGGCTGAAGCTTTCTTT
NA TRBJ1-1 TRBV7-3 few CASSLTRTSMNTEAFF TGTGCCAGCAGCTTGACAAGGACTTCCATGAACACTGAAGCTTTCTTT
NA TRBJ2-3 TRBV20-1 NA CSARDRSDTQYF TGCAGTGCTAGAGATAGGTCAGATACGCAGTATTTT
TRBD1 TRBJ1-2 TRBV20-1 few CSASEGQVLFMRYTF TGCAGTGCTAGTGAGGGACAGGTCCTCTTTATGCGGTACACCTTC
NA TRBJ2-3 TRBV7-2 NA CASSLDSGPPDTQYF TGTGCCAGCAGCTTAGATAGCGGTCCCCCAGATACGCAGTATTTT
NA TRBJ1-5 TRBV4-1 few CASSPTRSRQFNQPQHF TGCGCCAGCAGCCCCACCCGGTCCCGACAGTTCAATCAGCCCCAGCATTTT
TRBD1 TRBJ2-1 TRBV7-9 few CASSTWDSFNEQFF TGTGCCAGCAGTACATGGGACAGTTTCAATGAGCAGTTCTTC
NA TRBJ1-4 TRBV6-5 NA CASSYSDRGTDLNNEKLFF TGTGCCAGCAGTTACTCAGACCGGGGGACGGACCTTAATAATGAAAAACTGTTTTTT
TRBD1 TRBJ1-5 TRBV5-6 NA CASSRDRGLSNQPQHF TGTGCCAGCAGCCGAGACAGGGGGCTGAGCAATCAGCCCCAGCATTTT
NA TRBJ2-7 TRBV6-2/TRBV6-3 NA CATSGHDTYEQYF TGTGCCACCTCGGGACACGATACCTACGAGCAGTACTTC
NA TRBJ1-5 TRBV7-9 NA CASSLGVGPQHF TGTGCCAGCAGCTTGGGGGTCGGACCCCAGCATTTT
NA TRBJ1-5 TRBV11-2 NA CASSLGSTEPQPQHF TGTGCCAGCAGCTTAGGCTCGACAGAGCCTCAGCCCCAGCATTTT
TRBD2 TRBJ2-7 TRBV27 NA CASSRAGLAGDYEQYF TGTGCCAGCAGCCGAGCGGGACTAGCGGGGGACTACGAGCAGTACTTC
NA TRBJ1-1 TRBV29-1 NA CSVGYAFF TGCAGCGTTGGGTACGCTTTCTTT
NA TRBJ2-6 TRBV29-1 few CSVQGTGANVLTF TGCAGCGTGCAGGGTACTGGGGCCAACGTCCTGACTTTC
NA TRBJ2-5 TRBV27 NA CASSFTGLMVEETQYF TGTGCCAGCAGTTTTACAGGGTTGATGGTTGAAGAGACCCAGTACTTC
TRBD2 TRBJ2-5 TRBV15 few CATSRVQGTSGGRSKETQYF TGTGCCACCAGCAGAGTGCAAGGGACTAGCGGGGGGAGATCGAAAGAGACCCAGTACTTC
NA TRBJ1-1 TRBV12-3/TRBV12-4 NA CASSTTENTEAFF TGTGCCAGCAGCACCACAGAGAACACTGAAGCTTTCTTT
TRBD1 TRBJ1-4 TRBV27 once CASSHQGADEKLFF TGTGCCAGCAGTCATCAGGGGGCGGATGAAAAACTGTTTTTT
NA TRBJ1-1 TRBV7-8 NA CASNSGERNTEAFF TGTGCCAGCAACTCGGGGGAGAGGAACACTGAAGCTTTCTTT